These 15 T cell receptor beta chains were sequenced from one sample in a study of immune characterization of retroperitoneal liposarcoma. TCRdb independently ran MiXCR on the PCR reads; one entry per CDR3 protein. Of roughly 11,000 distinct CDR3 sequences in the sample, approximately 24% were seen once. The sequenced sample was blood. The receptors originated from a female donor with retroperitoneal liposarcoma.

This clonotype was picked up a small number of times. The gene calls are TRBV6-5 and TRBJ1-6, with 7 bases lining up with TRBD1. Trimming removed 4 bases from V and 0 bases from J; junction bases left unmatched: 3. The CDR3 has 16 residues. The germline CDR1 and CDR2 sequences are MNHEY and SVGAGI. This CDR3 reads CASSSGQSSYNSPLHF. The DNA of the CDR3 is TGTGCCAGCAGTTCGGGACAGAGCTCCTATAATTCACCCCTCCACTTT.

This clonotype has just a few counts. The chain recombines TRBV7-2 with TRBJ1-1; D gene unclear. The CDR3 totals 14 residues. The V end was cut by 2 bases, the J end by 4 bases, with 11 bases between. Germline V CDR1 and CDR2: SGHTA, FQGNSA. The CDR3 coding sequence is TGTGCCAGCAGCTTACGGGCCGGAGGCACTGAAGCTTTCTTT. This codes for CASSLRAGGTEAFF.

This chain links TRBV3-1 with TRBJ2-5, with 9 bases that match TRBD2. J gave up 3 bases and V 6 bases, and 2 bases lay outside the gene matches. This CDR3 is 13 amino acids long. From germline, CDR1 is LGHDT and CDR2 YNNKEL (reference sequence). The CDR3, as DNA: TGTGCCAGCAGGCGACTAGCGGAAGAGACCCAGTACTTC. Residues: CASRRLAEETQYF.

The chain couples TRBV10-3 to TRBJ2-7, with TRBD2 matching 12 bases. Germline CDR1 is ENHRY and CDR2 is SYGVKD. The CDR3 loop spans 15 amino acids. With 3 bases clipped from V and 2 bases from J, the junction kept 2 bases outside the gene matches. CDR3 loop: CAISDPSGRAYEQYF. The CDR3 nucleotides read TGTGCCATCAGTGATCCTAGCGGGAGGGCCTACGAGCAGTACTTC.

This clonotype was seen more than once but under ten times. The gene calls are TRBV5-4 and TRBJ2-3; no firm D call. Germline-derived CDR1 and CDR2 are SGHNT and YYREEE (reference sequence). V lost 4 bases to trimming and J lost 0 bases, with 12 bases between them. This CDR3 comprises 15 residues. The CDR3 bases are TGTGCCAGCAGCCGGACCAAAATTAGCACAGATACGCAGTATTTT. This gives the protein CASSRTKISTDTQYF.

This clonotype appeared a few times. This chain joins TRBV6-5 and TRBJ1-1, with unresolved D. There are 11 residues in the CDR3. Trimming stripped 6 bases from V and 8 bases from J, with 10 bases between. Germline V gene data show CDR1 as MNHEY and CDR2 as SVGAGI. In DNA, the CDR3 is TGTGCCAGCAGAAGTCCCTACGAAGCTTTCTTT. Translating it yields CASRSPYEAFF.

The chain couples TRBV10-3 to TRBJ2-1; either TRBD1 or TRBD2 may fit D (5 bases each). Germline CDR1 ENHRY, CDR2 SYGVKD. CDR3 size: 16 residues. The V end was cut by 3 bases, the J end by 5 bases, with 17 bases between. This CDR3 reads CAISETGTTNDNEQFF. CDR3 DNA sequence: TGTGCCATCAGTGAAACCGGGACGACGAACGACAATGAGCAGTTCTTC.

The chain recombines TRBV6-5 with TRBJ1-2; D gene ambiguous. V lost 5 bases to trimming and J lost 7 bases, with 20 bases between them. This CDR3 has 15 residues. Germline V gene data show CDR1 as MNHEY and CDR2 as SVGAGI. CDR3 sequence: CASSPAVSGSSGYTF. The CDR3, as DNA: TGTGCCAGCAGTCCTGCCGTCTCCGGGTCTAGTGGCTACACCTTC.

J is TRBJ2-1 and V is TRBV24-1; 8 nucleotides match TRBD1. Germline trimming cut 3 bases from V and 8 bases from J; bases unmatched to any gene: 11. The germline gives CDR1 KGHDR, CDR2 SFDVKD. The CDR3 contains 16 residues. In DNA form, the CDR3 reads TGTGCCACCAGTGATCCCGGACAGGGCACTCTCGATGAGCAGTTCTTC. Protein product: CATSDPGQGTLDEQFF.

The rearrangement uses TRBV11-3 and TRBJ2-2, with D possibly TRBD2 on 6 matching bases. From germline, CDR1 is SGHNT and CDR2 YENEEA. Trimming shortened V by 8 bases and J by 4 bases, and 29 bases separated the two germline ends. The CDR3 is 19 amino acids. The CDR3 region is CASVPATRSGLLTTGELFF. CDR3 DNA: TGTGCCAGCGTCCCCGCAACCCGATCGGGACTGTTAACCACCGGGGAGCTGTTTTTT. The full variable domain, completed using reference TRBV11-3 and TRBJ2-2, is EAGVVQSPRYKIIEKKQPVAFWCNPISGHNTLYWYLQNLGQGPELLIRYENEEAVDDSQLPKDRFSAERLKGVDSTLKIQPAELGDSAVYLCASVPATRSGLLTTGELFFGEGSRLTVL.

The chain links TRBV6-1 to TRBJ2-5, with TRBD2 matching 14 bases. The DNA end is a closer match to TRBJ2-1, so the J assignment may be wrong. Per the germline V gene, CDR1 is MNHNS and CDR2 is SASEGT. The CDR3 contains 15 residues. The CDR3 is CASRLGLAGDNEQFF. The CDR3 nucleotides read TGTGCCAGCAGACTGGGACTAGCGGGAGACAATGAGCAGTTCTTC.

This clonotype was recorded a few times. V gene TRBV27 combines with J gene TRBJ2-2; tentative D call: TRBD2 (5 bases). Germline V gene lookup returns CDR1 MNHEY and CDR2 SMNVEV (reference sequence). V lost 6 bases and J lost 3, with 11 bases in between. CDR3 length: 14 amino acids. CDR3 sequence: CASRTLGDTGELFF. The CDR3 DNA sequence: TGTGCCAGCAGGACCCTCGGGGACACCGGGGAGCTGTTTTTT.

This clonotype was detected ten times or more. This chain joins TRBV27 and TRBJ1-3, with D perhaps matching TRBD1 (5 bases). This CDR3 spans 16 amino acids. V lost 0 bases to trimming and J lost 4 bases, with 13 bases between them. Per germline, CDR1 MNHEY and CDR2 SMNVEV (reference sequence). Here the CDR3 reads CASSLSQEGHGNTIYF. The DNA of the CDR3 is TGTGCCAGCAGTTTATCTCAGGAGGGGCACGGAAACACCATATATTTT.

A few counts support this clonotype. CDR3 protein: CASSLGLADFTDTQYF. The CDR3 DNA reads TGCGCCAGCAGCCTGGGACTAGCGGACTTCACAGATACGCAGTATTTT. V and J are TRBV5-1 and TRBJ2-3; 11 bases match TRBD2. The junction had 6 bases not matched to a gene; V was cut back by 4 bases and J by 2 bases. Germline V lookup: CDR1 SGHRS, CDR2 YFSETQ. The CDR3 is 16 residues long.

This clonotype was seen only a few times. V is TRBV5-1 and J is TRBJ1-1; 10 bases map to TRBD1. After removal of 0 bases from V and 4 bases from J, the junction contained 9 bases not matched to a gene. The CDR3 extends over 17 amino acids. Germline assignment: CDR1 SGHRS and CDR2 YFSETQ. CDR3 region: CASSLEGDRGGGTEAFF. The CDR3 nucleotides are TGCGCCAGCAGCTTGGAAGGGGACAGGGGAGGTGGCACTGAAGCTTTCTTT.